This T cell receptor beta chain originates from a study of blood T cell repertoires in COVID-19. For the study at large: The United States, Italy and Spain provided the acute and convalescent COVID-19 samples.

The CDR3 loop spans 18 amino acids. V gave up 5 bases and J gave up 1 base; unmatched junction bases: 8. Germline loops: CDR1 SGHAT, CDR2 FQNNGV. How the authors handled the data: Amplification with reference gene primers provided the estimates of nucleated cell counts. Assay: immunoSEQ multiplex PCR; the TCRdb copy retains only in-frame clones and omits some. The D gene and trimming were derived from the DNA, and the V and J assignments and clone size from that table. The table records roughly 18,000 clones, about nine tenths of them present only once. This chain joins TRBV11-2 and TRBJ2-7, with 16 positions matching TRBD2. The specimen was peripheral blood. This sequence was found in a human donor in a cohort sampled during active COVID-19. The CDR3 is CASSPGGLAGGRSYEQYF. As DNA, the CDR3 is TGTGCCAGCAGCCCCGGGGGACTAGCGGGAGGGAGGTCCTACGAGCAGTACTTC.